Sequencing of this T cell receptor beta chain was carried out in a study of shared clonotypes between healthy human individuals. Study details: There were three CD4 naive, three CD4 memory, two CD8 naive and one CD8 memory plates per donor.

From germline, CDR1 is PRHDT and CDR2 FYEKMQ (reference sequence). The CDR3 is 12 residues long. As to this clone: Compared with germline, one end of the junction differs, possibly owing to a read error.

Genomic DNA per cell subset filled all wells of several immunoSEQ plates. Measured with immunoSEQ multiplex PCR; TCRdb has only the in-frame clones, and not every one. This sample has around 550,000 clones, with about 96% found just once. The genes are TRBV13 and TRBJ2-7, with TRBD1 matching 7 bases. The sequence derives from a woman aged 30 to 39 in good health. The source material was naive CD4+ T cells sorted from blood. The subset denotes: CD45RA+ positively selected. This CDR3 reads CASSPLTGTQVF. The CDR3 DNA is TGTGCCAGCAGCCCCCTGACAGGGACCCAAGTCTTC.